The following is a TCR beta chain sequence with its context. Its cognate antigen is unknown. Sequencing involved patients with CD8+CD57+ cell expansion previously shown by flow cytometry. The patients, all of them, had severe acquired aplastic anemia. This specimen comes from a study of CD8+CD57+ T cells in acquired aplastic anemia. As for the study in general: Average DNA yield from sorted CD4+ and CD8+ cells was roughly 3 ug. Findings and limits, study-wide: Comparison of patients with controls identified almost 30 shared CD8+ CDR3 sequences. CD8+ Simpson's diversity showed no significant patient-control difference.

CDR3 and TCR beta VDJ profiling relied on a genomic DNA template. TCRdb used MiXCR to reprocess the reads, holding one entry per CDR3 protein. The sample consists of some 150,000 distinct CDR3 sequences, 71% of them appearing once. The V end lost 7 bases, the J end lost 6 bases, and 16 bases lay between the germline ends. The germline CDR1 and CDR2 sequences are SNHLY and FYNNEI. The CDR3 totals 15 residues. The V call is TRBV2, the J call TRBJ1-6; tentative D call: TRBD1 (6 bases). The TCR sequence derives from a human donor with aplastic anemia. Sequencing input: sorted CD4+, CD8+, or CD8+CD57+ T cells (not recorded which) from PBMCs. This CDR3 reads CASISQGGINSPLHF. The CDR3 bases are TGTGCCAGCATTTCACAGGGTGGAATTAATTCACCCCTCCACTTT.